These 15 T cell receptor beta chains share one sample of origin, sequenced in a study of shared clonotypes between healthy human individuals. The assay was immunoSEQ multiplex PCR, and TCRdb's table has in-frame clones only and misses some. The sample yields 2,100,000 or so clones, approximately 94% seen once. The sequenced sample was naive CD4+ T cells sorted from blood. The sample's subset: CD45RA+ positively selected. These receptors were taken from a man aged 18-30 years in good health.

V usage is TRBV2 and J usage is TRBJ1-5, with D hard to call. The CDR3 is 14 residues long. Looked up from germline, CDR1 is SNHLY and CDR2 is FYNNEI. V was shortened by 4 bases and J by 3 bases, with 10 bases between the two germline ends. The CDR3 nucleotides read TGTGCCAGCAGTGGCGGACGGCCCAATCAGCCCCAGCATTTT. Translated, it gives CASSGGRPNQPQHF.

The chain has TRBV27 and TRBJ2-5; 7 nucleotides line up with TRBD1. This CDR3 is 14 amino acids long. With V trimmed by 5 bases and J by 5 bases, 8 bases remained unmatched. The germline V gene encodes CDR1 MNHEY and CDR2 SMNVEV (reference sequence). CDR3 protein: CASSPSDRPETQYF. The CDR3 coding sequence is TGTGCCAGCAGTCCTTCGGACAGGCCTGAGACCCAGTACTTC.

The gene calls are TRBV10-3 and TRBJ2-1, with D uncertain. V was pared by 6 bases and J by 5 bases, with 11 bases between. This CDR3 has 13 amino acids. Germline CDR1 reads ENHRY; CDR2 reads SYGVKD. Here the CDR3 reads CAISDHIDNEQFF. The CDR3 DNA reads TGTGCCATCAGCGACCATATCGACAATGAGCAGTTCTTC.

The chain joins TRBV6-5 to TRBJ2-5, with a possible D match to TRBD1 (5 bases). In germline, CDR1 is MNHEY, CDR2 SVGAGI. The ends were cut back, 7 bases at V and 5 bases at J, with 14 bases in the middle. This CDR3 contains 13 residues. CDR3 sequence: CASKGREGETQYF. CDR3 nucleotide sequence: TGTGCCAGCAAGGGCAGGGAAGGGGAGACCCAGTACTTC.

This chain joins TRBV7-2 and TRBJ2-2; 13 bases match TRBD2. The CDR3 loop spans 18 amino acids. The germline CDR1 and CDR2 sequences are SGHTA and FQGNSA. V was clipped by 1 base and J by 4 bases; unmatched bases: 6. Here the CDR3 reads CASSLGLAGGGSTGELFF. The CDR3 DNA sequence: TGTGCCAGCAGCTTAGGACTAGCGGGAGGCGGGAGCACCGGGGAGCTGTTTTTT.

The V call is TRBV30, the J call TRBJ2-1; 15 positions agree with TRBD2. This CDR3 spans 15 amino acids. The V gene's germline CDR1 is GTSNPN and CDR2 SVGIG (reference sequence). Trimming removed 2 bases from V and 9 bases from J; junction bases left unmatched: 5. In DNA, the CDR3 is TGTGCCTGGAGTTCCGGACTAGCGGGAGGGATTGAGCAGTTCTTC. Translation gives CAWSSGLAGGIEQFF.

The V and J genes are TRBV6-6 and TRBJ2-2, with D unresolved. CDR3 size: 14 residues. Trimming took 3 bases from V and 6 from J, leaving 11 bases between them. Germline CDR1 and CDR2: MNHNY and SVGAGI (reference sequence). The CDR3 region is CASSYRPEPGELFF. DNA for the CDR3: TGTGCCAGCAGTTATAGACCAGAACCCGGGGAGCTGTTTTTT.

This sequence joins TRBV6-6 and TRBJ2-5; D perhaps matches TRBD2 (7 bases). The CDR3 spans 12 residues. The V end was cut by 8 bases, the J end by 2 bases, with 9 bases between. Germline loops: CDR1 MNHNY, CDR2 SVGAGI (reference sequence). Here the CDR3 reads CASAGAQETQYF. The CDR3 DNA reads TGTGCCAGCGCGGGGGCTCAAGAGACCCAGTACTTC.

This clone showed up just once. The chain carries TRBV5-8 and TRBJ1-6; 10 nucleotides match TRBD1. Per the germline V gene, CDR1 is SGHTS and CDR2 is YDEGEE. V was clipped by 4 bases and J by 7 bases; unmatched bases: 2. CDR3 size: 14 residues. The CDR3 reads CASSAGQGNSPLHF. Here the CDR3 DNA reads TGTGCCAGCAGCGCGGGACAGGGGAATTCACCCCTCCACTTT.

The chain links TRBV6-6 to TRBJ2-3; 7 bases agree with TRBD1. Looked up from germline, CDR1 is MNHNY and CDR2 is SVGAGI (reference sequence). The CDR3 loop spans 15 amino acids. With V trimmed by 4 bases and J by 1 base, 5 bases remained unmatched. The chain's CDR3 is CASSLGQGGTDTQYF. CDR3 bases: TGTGCCAGCAGTTTAGGTCAGGGGGGCACAGATACGCAGTATTTT.

The chain combines TRBV2 with TRBJ1-4, with unresolved D. Germline V gene data show CDR1 as SNHLY and CDR2 as FYNNEI. Trimming took 0 bases from V and 7 from J, leaving 12 bases between them. CDR3 size: 15 residues. CDR3 bases: TGTGCCAGCAGTGAAGCGCCCGGGTACGGTGAAAAACTGTTTTTT. Translating gives CASSEAPGYGEKLFF. The full variable domain, with the rest looked up from reference TRBV2 and TRBJ1-4, is EPEVTQTPSHQVTQMGQEVILRCVPISNHLYFYWYRQILGQKVEFLVSFYNNEISEKSEIFDDQFSVERPDGSNFTLKIRSTKLEDSAMYFCASSEAPGYGEKLFFGSGTQLSVL.

This clone was seen only once. The chain combines TRBV5-8 with TRBJ2-1, with 7 bases lining up with TRBD1. The CDR3 loop spans 16 amino acids. Trimming removed 3 bases from V and 4 bases from J; junction bases left unmatched: 10. Germline CDR1 reads SGHTS; CDR2 reads YDEGEE. In nucleotides, the CDR3 is TGTGCCAGCAGCTCCTTTTCCGGGACAGAATACAATGAGCAGTTCTTC. This translates into CASSSFSGTEYNEQFF.

Points on this clone: The junction and the germline gene differ at one end; a read error may be behind it. The chain links TRBV5-4 to TRBJ1-2; TRBD1 might be the D (6 bases). The CDR3 spans 14 residues. Germline CDR1 is SGHNT and CDR2 is YYREEE (reference sequence). The CDR3 DNA is TGTGCCAGCAACTTGGGGGGGCAGAGTCGCGGCTACACCTTC. This encodes CASNLGGQSRGYTF.

The V gene is TRBV4-1, the J gene TRBJ1-6, with 8 bases aligning to TRBD1. CDR1 and CDR2 from the germline V gene are MGHRA and YSYEKL. V shed 1 base and J 9 bases; nucleotides not matched to a gene: 11. This CDR3 is 17 amino acids long. The DNA for the CDR3 is TGCGCCAGCAGCCAAGGGTTTGGACAGGGAGGCGGTTCACCCCTCCACTTT. Its translation: CASSQGFGQGGGSPLHF.

This chain connects TRBV19 to TRBJ2-3, with 9 bases matching TRBD1. In germline, CDR1 is LNHDA, CDR2 SQIVND (reference sequence). This CDR3 comprises 15 residues. J gave up 0 bases and V 6 bases, and 4 bases lay outside the gene matches. This chain's CDR3 is CASREQGASTDTQYF. CDR3 nucleotide sequence: TGTGCCAGTAGGGAACAGGGGGCCAGCACAGATACGCAGTATTTT.